A selection of T cell receptor beta chains follows, all from one sample in a study of blood T cell repertoires in COVID-19. Measured with immunoSEQ multiplex PCR; TCRdb has only the in-frame clones, and not every one. The sample includes 130,000 to 150,000 clones, over 65% of them seen just once. The specimen was peripheral blood. Receptors were obtained from a human donor in a cohort sampled during active COVID-19. CDR3s include the opening cysteine and the closing phenylalanine or tryptophan. The order of the fields is CDR3 protein, CDR3 DNA, V gene, clone size, J gene, D gene. D genes are given only for firm matches. Size values are once, few and many counts, or a class for expanded clones, and some rows have none.

CDR3aa: CASSELGRGETQYF; CDR3nt: TGTGCCAGCAGTGAATTGGGTAGAGGTGAGACCCAGTACTTC; v_gene: TRBV6-1; abundance: NA; j_gene: TRBJ2-5; d_gene: NA
CDR3aa: CASSVQGLAATNEKLFF; CDR3nt: TGTGCCAGCAGCGTACAGGGTTTGGCTGCAACTAATGAAAAACTGTTTTTT; v_gene: TRBV5-5; abundance: NA; j_gene: TRBJ1-4; d_gene: NA
CDR3aa: CASSEQGSGNTIYF; CDR3nt: TGTGCCAGCAGTGAACAGGGTTCTGGAAACACCATATATTTT; v_gene: TRBV2; abundance: NA; j_gene: TRBJ1-3; d_gene: NA
CDR3aa: CASSRGNEQFF; CDR3nt: TGTGCCAGCAGTCGGGGCAATGAGCAGTTCTTC; v_gene: TRBV11-2; abundance: NA; j_gene: TRBJ2-1; d_gene: NA
CDR3aa: CASSPRDRDFTYGYTF; CDR3nt: TGTGCCAGCAGTCCCCGGGACAGGGATTTTACCTATGGCTACACCTTC; v_gene: TRBV27; abundance: NA; j_gene: TRBJ1-2; d_gene: TRBD1
CDR3aa: CATSRNEGTGELFF; CDR3nt: TGTGCCACCAGTCGGAATGAGGGAACCGGGGAGCTGTTTTTT; v_gene: TRBV24-1; abundance: NA; j_gene: TRBJ2-2; d_gene: NA
CDR3aa: CASSEALTSGPNTGELFF; CDR3nt: TGTGCCAGCAGTGAAGCGCTGACTAGCGGGCCGAACACCGGGGAGCTGTTTTTT; v_gene: TRBV6-1; abundance: few; j_gene: TRBJ2-2; d_gene: TRBD2
CDR3aa: CASSGGQGANGQPQHF; CDR3nt: TGTGCCAGCAGCGGCGGACAGGGGGCGAACGGTCAGCCCCAGCATTTT; v_gene: TRBV5-5; abundance: once; j_gene: TRBJ1-5; d_gene: TRBD1
CDR3aa: CSMLLRQGLFF; CDR3nt: TGCAGCATGCTTCTTAGACAGGGTCTGTTCTTC; v_gene: TRBV20-1; abundance: once; j_gene: TRBJ2-1; d_gene: TRBD1
CDR3aa: CASRKGQNTEAFF; CDR3nt: TGTGCCAGCAGGAAAGGACAGAACACTGAAGCTTTCTTT; v_gene: TRBV7-3; abundance: few; j_gene: TRBJ1-1; d_gene: NA
CDR3aa: CASSPGLSSYNSPLHF; CDR3nt: TGTGCCAGCAGCCCAGGGTTAAGCTCCTATAATTCACCCCTCCACTTT; v_gene: TRBV6-6; abundance: NA; j_gene: TRBJ1-6; d_gene: NA
CDR3aa: CASSESAVTSF; CDR3nt: TGTGCCAGCAGTGAATCCGCAGTGACTTCCTTC; v_gene: TRBV2; abundance: NA; j_gene: TRBJ2-4; d_gene: NA
CDR3aa: CASSDGDIYTIYF; CDR3nt: TGTGCCAGCAGTGATGGGGACATATACACCATATATTTT; v_gene: TRBV6-1; abundance: NA; j_gene: TRBJ1-3; d_gene: NA
CDR3aa: CASSEALWTSGGEQYF; CDR3nt: TGTGCCAGCAGTGAAGCCTTGTGGACTAGCGGGGGGGAGCAGTACTTC; v_gene: TRBV6-1; abundance: once; j_gene: TRBJ2-7; d_gene: TRBD2
CDR3aa: CASSREPNQPQHF; CDR3nt: TGTGCCAGCAGCCGGGAGCCGAATCAGCCCCAGCATTTT; v_gene: TRBV7-3; abundance: few; j_gene: TRBJ1-5; d_gene: NA
CDR3aa: CASSVSLTTLSGNTIYF; CDR3nt: TGTGCCAGCAGCGTTTCCCTAACTACCCTCTCTGGAAACACCATATATTTT; v_gene: TRBV9; abundance: NA; j_gene: TRBJ1-3; d_gene: NA
CDR3aa: CASSFTMNTEAFF; CDR3nt: TGTGCCAGCAGCTTTACTATGAACACTGAAGCTTTCTTT; v_gene: TRBV7-2; abundance: once; j_gene: TRBJ1-1; d_gene: NA
CDR3aa: CASSPVQRGTDTQYF; CDR3nt: TGTGCCAGCAGCCCCGTTCAGCGGGGCACAGATACGCAGTATTTT; v_gene: TRBV16; abundance: once; j_gene: TRBJ2-3; d_gene: NA
CDR3aa: CASSSLAGGLGQFF; CDR3nt: TGTGCCAGCAGCTCGCTAGCGGGGGGGCTCGGGCAGTTCTTC; v_gene: TRBV7-9; abundance: NA; j_gene: TRBJ2-1; d_gene: TRBD2
CDR3aa: CAIRLSGEGGTEAFF; CDR3nt: TGTGCCATCAGGCTGTCAGGGGAGGGAGGCACTGAAGCTTTCTTT; v_gene: TRBV10-3; abundance: once; j_gene: TRBJ1-1; d_gene: NA
CDR3aa: CASSKIAGVETQYF; CDR3nt: TGTGCCAGCAGTAAGATAGCGGGAGTAGAGACCCAGTACTTC; v_gene: TRBV28; abundance: NA; j_gene: TRBJ2-5; d_gene: TRBD2
CDR3aa: CASSFGGTGRNSPLHF; CDR3nt: TGTGCCAGCAGTTTTGGGGGGACAGGACGCAATTCACCCCTCCACTTT; v_gene: TRBV28; abundance: NA; j_gene: TRBJ1-6; d_gene: TRBD1
CDR3aa: CASSESAPDRGAGELFF; CDR3nt: TGCGCCAGCAGTGAGTCGGCCCCGGACAGGGGGGCCGGGGAGCTGTTTTTT; v_gene: TRBV10-2; abundance: NA; j_gene: TRBJ2-2; d_gene: TRBD1
CDR3aa: CASSPSTGGVETQYF; CDR3nt: TGTGCCAGCAGCCCGTCGACAGGGGGCGTGGAGACCCAGTACTTC; v_gene: TRBV7-9; abundance: once; j_gene: TRBJ2-5; d_gene: TRBD1
CDR3aa: CASSYGTGHEKLFF; CDR3nt: TGTGCCAGCAGCTACGGGACAGGGCATGAAAAACTGTTTTTT; v_gene: TRBV5-6; abundance: NA; j_gene: TRBJ1-4; d_gene: TRBD1
CDR3aa: CASSVDTGFSGNTIYF; CDR3nt: TGTGCCAGCAGCGTAGATACAGGATTCTCTGGAAACACCATATATTTT; v_gene: TRBV9; abundance: NA; j_gene: TRBJ1-3; d_gene: NA
CDR3aa: CASTPGQRQETQYF; CDR3nt: TGCGCCAGCACCCCGGGACAGCGACAAGAGACCCAGTACTTC; v_gene: TRBV5-1; abundance: NA; j_gene: TRBJ2-5; d_gene: TRBD1
CDR3aa: CASSEQPTGGLSNQPQHF; CDR3nt: TGTGCCAGCAGTGAACAACCCACAGGGGGCCTTAGCAATCAGCCCCAGCATTTT; v_gene: TRBV6-1; abundance: NA; j_gene: TRBJ1-5; d_gene: TRBD1
CDR3aa: CASSLMGADSGGYEQFF; CDR3nt: TGCGCCAGCAGCTTGATGGGGGCGGATAGCGGGGGCTATGAGCAGTTCTTC; v_gene: TRBV5-1; abundance: few; j_gene: TRBJ2-1; d_gene: TRBD2
CDR3aa: CASSIDGTGAYEQYF; CDR3nt: TGTGCCAGTAGTATAGATGGGACAGGCGCCTACGAGCAGTACTTC; v_gene: TRBV19; abundance: NA; j_gene: TRBJ2-7; d_gene: TRBD1
CDR3aa: CASSRRADTQYF; CDR3nt: TGCGCCAGCAGTCGGAGGGCTGATACGCAGTATTTT; v_gene: TRBV5-1; abundance: NA; j_gene: TRBJ2-3; d_gene: NA
CDR3aa: CASSLGRGGLGEQYF; CDR3nt: TGTGCCAGCAGCTTAGGTCGGGGGGGTTTAGGTGAGCAGTACTTC; v_gene: TRBV11-2; abundance: NA; j_gene: TRBJ2-7; d_gene: TRBD2
CDR3aa: CASSLGAPLGYTF; CDR3nt: TGTGCCAGCAGTTTGGGGGCCCCCCTAGGCTACACCTTC; v_gene: TRBV28; abundance: NA; j_gene: TRBJ1-2; d_gene: NA
CDR3aa: CASSLVAGGVWGTEAFF; CDR3nt: TGCGCCAGCAGCTTGGTAGCAGGGGGCGTATGGGGCACTGAAGCTTTCTTT; v_gene: TRBV5-1; abundance: NA; j_gene: TRBJ1-1; d_gene: TRBD1
CDR3aa: CSARLDNEQFF; CDR3nt: TGCAGTGCTAGACTTGACAATGAGCAGTTCTTC; v_gene: TRBV20-1; abundance: NA; j_gene: TRBJ2-1; d_gene: NA
CDR3aa: CSAPRYPEAFF; CDR3nt: TGCAGTGCCCCGCGGTACCCTGAAGCTTTCTTT; v_gene: TRBV20-1; abundance: NA; j_gene: TRBJ1-1; d_gene: NA
CDR3aa: CASSPLQQGSYNEQFF; CDR3nt: TGCGCCAGCAGCCCCCTCCAACAGGGTTCCTACAATGAGCAGTTCTTC; v_gene: TRBV4-1; abundance: NA; j_gene: TRBJ2-1; d_gene: NA
CDR3aa: CASSRTSGRHLDTQYF; CDR3nt: TGTGCCAGCAGCAGGACTAGCGGGAGGCACCTCGATACGCAGTATTTT; v_gene: TRBV11-2; abundance: NA; j_gene: TRBJ2-3; d_gene: TRBD2
CDR3aa: CASSLEVYRGAGYNSPLHF; CDR3nt: TGTGCCAGCAGCTTGGAGGTCTACAGGGGAGCAGGTTATAATTCACCCCTCCACTTT; v_gene: TRBV5-6; abundance: NA; j_gene: TRBJ1-6; d_gene: TRBD1
CDR3aa: CASSSGQGINEQFF; CDR3nt: TGTGCCAGCAGTTCGGGACAGGGAATCAATGAGCAGTTCTTC; v_gene: TRBV6-5; abundance: NA; j_gene: TRBJ2-1; d_gene: TRBD1
CDR3aa: CASSLSPGTGVTEAFF; CDR3nt: TGTGCCAGCAGTTTATCCCCCGGGACAGGGGTCACTGAAGCTTTCTTT; v_gene: TRBV27; abundance: NA; j_gene: TRBJ1-1; d_gene: TRBD1
CDR3aa: CASRRDTNYGYTF; CDR3nt: TGTGCCAGTCGCCGGGACACTAACTATGGCTACACCTTC; v_gene: TRBV2; abundance: NA; j_gene: TRBJ1-2; d_gene: NA
CDR3aa: CATVGGPGETQYF; CDR3nt: TGTGCCACGGTGGGGGGTCCGGGTGAGACCCAGTACTTC; v_gene: TRBV15; abundance: NA; j_gene: TRBJ2-5; d_gene: NA
CDR3aa: CASTSLSAGDNEQFF; CDR3nt: TGTGCCAGCACCTCCTTGTCAGCGGGAGACAATGAGCAGTTCTTC; v_gene: TRBV27; abundance: NA; j_gene: TRBJ2-1; d_gene: TRBD2
CDR3aa: CASSVPGQGAWTDTQYF; CDR3nt: TGTGCCAGTAGTGTTCCTGGACAGGGGGCTTGGACAGATACGCAGTATTTT; v_gene: TRBV19; abundance: NA; j_gene: TRBJ2-3; d_gene: TRBD1
CDR3aa: CASSGQVDSPLHF; CDR3nt: TGTGCCAGCAGCGGCCAGGTAGATTCACCCCTCCACTTT; v_gene: TRBV28; abundance: once; j_gene: TRBJ1-6; d_gene: NA
CDR3aa: CASSFTQLAGGRNEQYF; CDR3nt: TGCGCCAGCAGCTTTACCCAACTAGCGGGGGGCCGGAACGAGCAGTACTTC; v_gene: TRBV5-1; abundance: NA; j_gene: TRBJ2-7; d_gene: TRBD2
CDR3aa: CASSQGEGETQYF; CDR3nt: TGTGCCAGCAGCCAAGGGGAGGGGGAGACCCAGTACTTC; v_gene: TRBV4-2; abundance: once; j_gene: TRBJ2-5; d_gene: TRBD2
CDR3aa: CATSDPGTSGRGNEQFF; CDR3nt: TGTGCCACCAGTGACCCCGGGACTAGCGGGAGAGGGAATGAGCAGTTCTTC; v_gene: TRBV24-1; abundance: NA; j_gene: TRBJ2-1; d_gene: TRBD2
CDR3aa: CASSRGQEQLYGYTF; CDR3nt: TGTGCCAGCAGCCGTGGACAGGAACAGCTTTATGGCTACACCTTC; v_gene: TRBV6-6; abundance: NA; j_gene: TRBJ1-2; d_gene: TRBD1
CDR3aa: CASSALQGEYGYTF; CDR3nt: TGTGCCAGCAGTGCACTACAGGGGGAGTATGGCTACACCTTC; v_gene: TRBV2; abundance: once; j_gene: TRBJ1-2; d_gene: TRBD1
CDR3aa: CASRRGTATDTQYF; CDR3nt: TGTGCCAGCAGACGTGGGACAGCAACAGATACGCAGTATTTT; v_gene: TRBV5-6; abundance: NA; j_gene: TRBJ2-3; d_gene: TRBD1
CDR3aa: CASSSTGDPNSPLHF; CDR3nt: TGTGCCAGCAGCTCGACAGGTGACCCTAATTCACCCCTCCACTTT; v_gene: TRBV7-3; abundance: few; j_gene: TRBJ1-6; d_gene: NA
CDR3aa: CASSLEVGSTDTQYF; CDR3nt: TGTGCCAGCAGCTTAGAGGTGGGCAGCACAGATACGCAGTATTTT; v_gene: TRBV7-2; abundance: NA; j_gene: TRBJ2-3; d_gene: NA
CDR3aa: CASSHPWVGTGTAREQFF; CDR3nt: TGTGCCAGCAGCCACCCTTGGGTGGGGACTGGGACCGCGCGAGAGCAGTTCTTC; v_gene: TRBV7-6; abundance: once; j_gene: TRBJ2-1; d_gene: NA
CDR3aa: CAWSREGNQPQHF; CDR3nt: TGTGCCTGGTCCCGTGAGGGCAATCAGCCCCAGCATTTT; v_gene: TRBV30; abundance: NA; j_gene: TRBJ1-5; d_gene: NA